This T cell receptor (beta chain) was sequenced in a study of blood T cell repertoires in COVID-19. Source study methods: Amplified reference gene primers provided the basis for estimating nucleated cell counts. Clones were read by immunoSEQ multiplex PCR, and TCRdb kept only the in-frame ones, dropping some. Clone size and the V and J calls come from that table; the DNA yielded D and trimming. The sample lists 200,000 or so clones, about 80% seen once, with approximately 6.9% in the top ten. This CDR3 is 14 amino acids long. Germline values: CDR1 ENHRY, CDR2 SYGVKD. V dropped 6 bases and J dropped 4; count of bases not matched to a gene: 5.

The receptor was isolated from a human donor with acute or convalescent COVID-19. The donor label of this sample is uncertain. The rearrangement joins TRBV10-3 to TRBJ2-2, with TRBD1 identical over 7 bases. Sequenced input: peripheral blood. The CDR3 protein is CAIRRQGGTGELFF. The CDR3 nucleotides are TGTGCCATCAGGAGACAGGGTGGCACCGGGGAGCTGTTTTTT.